The 14 T cell receptor beta chains listed next were all sequenced from one sample in a study of T-cell reconstitution after alpha-beta-depleted transplantation in children. Unique molecular identifiers were incorporated during preparation of the TCRbeta library. TCRdb re-analysed the PCR reads in MiXCR, keeping a single row per CDR3 protein. This sample has around 490,000 distinct CDR3 sequences; 10% to 12% occur once, and the top ten carry 12% to 15%. This specimen was PBMCs, mostly from graft donor cells, taken 180 days after TCRalphabeta/CD19-depleted stem cell transplant. These receptor sequences come from a female patient under 10 years old who had a stem cell transplant for aplastic anemia, so the T cells may come from the graft donor.

This clonotype was seen more than once but under ten times. This chain joins TRBV18 and TRBJ2-1; no reliable D call. The germline V gene has CDR1 KGHSH and CDR2 LQKENI. The V end was cut by 6 bases, the J end by 4 bases, with 7 bases between. This CDR3 has 12 residues. In DNA, the CDR3 is TGTGCCAGCTCCGCGAATTACAATGAGCAGTTCTTC. This translates into CASSANYNEQFF.

The chain uses TRBV21-1 and TRBJ2-7; the table's D call of TRBD1 was not tested on the DNA. TRBV21-1 represents a pseudogene. The CDR3 is 16 residues long. The CDR3: CASSKADQDSTDEQYF. In nucleotides, the CDR3 is TGTGCCAGCAGCAAAGCGGACCAGGACAGTACGGACGAGCAGTACTTC.

The chain carries TRBV5-1 and TRBJ2-6, with D uncertain. Germline V gene lookup returns CDR1 SGHRS and CDR2 YFSETQ. V lost 5 bases and J 4 bases, leaving 10 bases between the germline ends. CDR3 length: 14 residues. The CDR3 region is CASSASTGANVLTF. The CDR3 nucleotides read TGCGCCAGCAGTGCAAGTACCGGGGCCAACGTCCTGACTTTC.

The CDR3 nucleotides read TGCGCCAGCAGCCAAGGGTGGGCTCAGGAAAACACCATATATTTT. It translates to CASSQGWAQENTIYF. V is TRBV4-3 and J is TRBJ1-3; D is ambiguous. Germline loops: CDR1 LGHNA, CDR2 YSLEER. V lost 1 base to trimming and J lost 6 bases, with 13 bases between them. This CDR3 has 15 residues.

Only a few counts were recorded for this clonotype. The V gene is TRBV28, the J gene TRBJ2-7; 10 nucleotides line up with TRBD1. The germline gives CDR1 MDHEN, CDR2 SYDVKM. The V gene end was trimmed by 4 bases and the J gene end by 2 bases; junction bases not matched to a gene: 14. This CDR3 has 18 residues. Here the CDR3 reads CASSYPGTGAYPTYEQYF. The CDR3 region has the DNA TGTGCCAGCAGTTACCCCGGGACAGGGGCCTATCCTACCTACGAGCAGTACTTC.

This clonotype has more than one count but fewer than ten. The rearrangement joins TRBV5-1 to TRBJ2-7; unclear D gene. V lost 4 bases and J lost 4, with 6 bases in between. Germline V gene sequence: CDR1 SGHRS, CDR2 YFSETQ. There are 11 residues in the CDR3. The CDR3 is CASSNGYEQYV. The CDR3 DNA reads as TGCGCCAGCAGCAATGGATACGAGCAGTACGTC.

The chain joins TRBV6-5 to TRBJ2-1, with D perhaps TRBD2 (5 bases). The V gene's germline CDR1 is MNHEY and CDR2 SVGAGI. V lost 2 bases and J 3 bases, leaving 8 bases between the germline ends. The CDR3 runs to 14 residues. CDR3 nucleotides: TGTGCCAGCAGTTACCGGGATTTCTACAATGAGCAGTTCTTC. It encodes CASSYRDFYNEQFF.

In this sample, this clonotype turned up a few times. The chain employs TRBV5-1 and TRBJ2-7; D assignment may be TRBD1 or TRBD2 (6 bases each). The germline V and J ends were trimmed by 4 bases and 3 bases, with 17 bases remaining between them. There are 15 residues in the CDR3. Per the germline V gene, CDR1 is SGHRS and CDR2 is YFSETQ. The CDR3 coding sequence is TGCGCCAGCAGCCCAGGAGGTCGGGGGCTCTACGAGCAGTACGTC. This translates into CASSPGGRGLYEQYV.

This chain connects TRBV15 to TRBJ1-2; D gene ambiguous. The ends were cut back, 0 bases at V and 8 bases at J, with 19 bases in the middle. The CDR3 contains 16 residues. CDR1 is LNHNV, CDR2 YYDKDF, per germline (reference sequence). The CDR3 DNA reads as TGTGCCACCAGCAGAGATCGGGCCGGACCATTTTCGGGCTACACCTTC. Translating it yields CATSRDRAGPFSGYTF.

Only a few counts were recorded for this clonotype. The chain employs TRBV4-1 and TRBJ2-1; TRBD2 aligns across 7 bases. The CDR3 contains 15 residues. Germline CDR1 is MGHRA and CDR2 is YSYEKL. The ends lost 3 bases at V and 7 bases at J; junction bases unmatched: 9. The CDR3 loop reads CASSQRGRAWNEQFF. The CDR3 nucleotides read TGCGCCAGCAGCCAGCGGGGGAGAGCGTGGAATGAGCAGTTCTTC.

This clonotype was found a few times. The J gene is TRBJ1-1, the V gene TRBV18; D possibly corresponds to TRBD1 (6 bases). Trimming shortened V by 3 bases and J by 4 bases, and 9 bases separated the two germline ends. This CDR3 comprises 13 residues. Germline values: CDR1 KGHSH, CDR2 LQKENI. The CDR3 protein is CASSPLDSTEAFF. CDR3 coding DNA: TGTGCCAGCTCACCGCTGGACAGCACTGAAGCTTTCTTT. Combining the CDR3 with reference TRBV18 and TRBJ1-1 gives the whole variable domain NAGVMQNPRHLVRRRGQEARLRCSPMKGHSHVYWYRQLPEEGLKFMVYLQKENIIDESGMPKERFSAEFPKEGPSILRIQQVVRGDSAAYFCASSPLDSTEAFFGQGTRLTVV.

The table lists this clonotype with a few counts. V and J are TRBV19 and TRBJ2-1; the D gene is possibly TRBD2 (5 bases). From germline, CDR1 is LNHDA and CDR2 SQIVND (reference sequence). CDR3 length: 12 amino acids. The V gene lost 3 bases and the J gene lost 7 bases, with 7 bases spanning the gap. The CDR3 bases are TGTGCCAGTAGTATCCGGAGGAATGAGCAGTTCTTC. This codes for CASSIRRNEQFF.

This clonotype was observed a few times. The chain uses TRBV3-1 and TRBJ2-7; D ambiguous. Germline V CDR1 and CDR2: LGHDT, YNNKEL (reference sequence). The CDR3 runs to 15 residues. V lost 4 bases to trimming and J lost 6 bases, with 19 bases between them. CDR3 loop: CASSRSSPSPSEQYV. The CDR3 region has the DNA TGTGCCAGCAGCCGTAGCTCCCCCAGCCCCTCCGAGCAGTACGTC.

This clonotype was counted only a few times. This sequence joins TRBV28 and TRBJ2-3; D is unresolved. The V gene lost 7 bases and the J gene lost 6 bases, with 17 bases spanning the gap. CDR1 MDHEN and CDR2 SYDVKM come from the germline V gene. The CDR3 sequence is 14 residues long. CDR3 nucleotides: TGTGCCAGCATCGCCCGGGCCACCGGGGATACGCAGTATTTT. It encodes CASIARATGDTQYF.